Listed below are T cell receptor beta chains from one sample, sequenced in a study of CD8+ T cells in alopecia areata. Clones were read by immunoSEQ multiplex PCR, and TCRdb kept only the in-frame ones, dropping some. The data show roughly 120,000 clones, around 53% seen once. Sequenced material: CD8+ T cells sorted from blood, taken at week 24, from a patient treated with tofacitinib. All receptors derive from a human donor with alopecia areata. Each CDR3 is given with its conserved first and last residue.

TRBJ1-1,TRBV6-5,CASLSLRGNFTEAFF
TRBJ2-7,TRBV9,CASSVVGCEQYF
TRBJ1-6,TRBV6-5,CASSFKGYNSPLHF
TRBJ2-7,TRBV10-3,CAISDRSLTYEQYF
TRBJ2-7,TRBV5-6,CASSLRTGTYEQYF
TRBJ2-1,TRBV2,CASISRGQFF
TRBJ2-5,TRBV19,CASSIRRGDAGDTQYF
TRBJ1-6,TRBV4-1,CASSHAGQGASPLHF
TRBJ1-1,TRBV9,CASSSSLGTENTEAFF
TRBJ2-7,TRBV4-1,CASSQTQGSYEQYF
TRBJ2-7,TRBV5-6,CASSLAGTGGGYEQYF
TRBJ1-5,TRBV5-6,CASSRATGNQPQHF
TRBJ1-5,TRBV30,CAWTMGGSNQPQHF
TRBJ2-2,TRBV7-9,CASSLAVGAGELFF
TRBJ1-2,TRBV9,CASSVARGQPNYGYTF
TRBJ2-7,TRBV2,CASSPGPTGRPFEQYF
TRBJ1-1,TRBV4-3,CASSQQTGTEAFF
TRBJ1-1,TRBV9,CATGGADTEAFF
TRBJ1-3,TRBV15,CATSRDRGNGNTIYF
TRBJ2-7,TRBV5-1,CASSLEATGESYEQYF
TRBJ2-1,TRBV6-5,CASSFLQGPRDEQFF
TRBJ2-6,TRBV6-5,CASSWNSGANVLTF
TRBJ2-7,TRBV27,CASSWGLAGGFLRQYF
TRBJ1-5,TRBV19,CASGGLIRPQHF
TRBJ2-5,TRBV9,CASSVGGGAGAPQETQYF
TRBJ2-7,TRBV14,CASSRGTAPWDEQYF